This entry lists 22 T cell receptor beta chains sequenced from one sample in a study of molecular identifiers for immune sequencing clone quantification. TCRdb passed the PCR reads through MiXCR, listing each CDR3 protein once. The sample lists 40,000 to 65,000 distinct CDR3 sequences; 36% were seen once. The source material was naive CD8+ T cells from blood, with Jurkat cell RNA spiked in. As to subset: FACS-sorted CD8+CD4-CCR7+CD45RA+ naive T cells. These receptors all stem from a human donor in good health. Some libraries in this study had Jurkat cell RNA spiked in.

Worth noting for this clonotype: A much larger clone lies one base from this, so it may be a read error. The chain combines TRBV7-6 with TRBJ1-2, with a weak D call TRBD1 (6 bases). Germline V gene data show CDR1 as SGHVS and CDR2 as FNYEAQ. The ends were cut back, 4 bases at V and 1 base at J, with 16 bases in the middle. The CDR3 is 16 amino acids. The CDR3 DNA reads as TGTGCCAGCAGCTACCGGTCAGGGGAAGTTAACTATGGCTACACCTTC. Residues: CASSYRSGEVNYGYTF.

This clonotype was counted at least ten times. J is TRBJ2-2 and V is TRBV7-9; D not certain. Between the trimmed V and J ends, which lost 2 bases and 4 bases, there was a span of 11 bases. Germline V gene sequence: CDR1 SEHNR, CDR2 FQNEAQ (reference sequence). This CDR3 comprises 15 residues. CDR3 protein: CASSLWSLVTGELFF. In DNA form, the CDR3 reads TGTGCCAGCAGCTTATGGAGTTTAGTCACCGGGGAGCTGTTTTTT.

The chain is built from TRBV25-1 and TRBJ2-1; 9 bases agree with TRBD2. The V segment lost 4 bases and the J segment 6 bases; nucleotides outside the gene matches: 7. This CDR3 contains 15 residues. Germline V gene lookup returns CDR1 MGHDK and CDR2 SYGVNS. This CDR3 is CASSVSAGGPNEQFF. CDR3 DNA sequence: TGTGCCAGCAGTGTATCGGCGGGGGGGCCCAATGAGCAGTTCTTC.

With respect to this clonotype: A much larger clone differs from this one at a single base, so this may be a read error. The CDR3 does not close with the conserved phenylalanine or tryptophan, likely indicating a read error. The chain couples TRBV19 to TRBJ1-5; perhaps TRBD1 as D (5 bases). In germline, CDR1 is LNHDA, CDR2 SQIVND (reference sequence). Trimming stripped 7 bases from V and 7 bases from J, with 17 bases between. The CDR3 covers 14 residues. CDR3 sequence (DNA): TGTGCCAGTACCTACACAGGATTTGAACAGCCCCAGCATATT. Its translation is CASTYTGFEQPQHI.

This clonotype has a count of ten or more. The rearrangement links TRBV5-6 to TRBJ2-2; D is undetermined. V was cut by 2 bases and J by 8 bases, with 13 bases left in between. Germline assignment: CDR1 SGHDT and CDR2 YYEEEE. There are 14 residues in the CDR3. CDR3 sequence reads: CASSFPGPWGELFF. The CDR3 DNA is TGTGCCAGCAGCTTTCCCGGGCCTTGGGGGGAGCTGTTTTTT.

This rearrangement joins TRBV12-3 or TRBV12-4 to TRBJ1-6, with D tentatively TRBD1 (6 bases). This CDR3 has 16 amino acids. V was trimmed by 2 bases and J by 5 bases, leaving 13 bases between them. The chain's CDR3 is CASSLLQGWDNSPLHF. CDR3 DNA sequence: TGTGCCAGCAGTTTACTCCAGGGGTGGGATAATTCACCCCTCCACTTT.

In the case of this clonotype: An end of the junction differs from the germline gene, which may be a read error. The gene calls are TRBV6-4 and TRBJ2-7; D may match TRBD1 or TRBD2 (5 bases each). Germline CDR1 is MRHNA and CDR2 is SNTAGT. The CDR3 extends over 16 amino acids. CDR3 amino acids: CASSDTGTAIIPEQSF. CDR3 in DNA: TGTGCCAGCAGTGATACCGGGACGGCAATTATACCCGAGCAGTCCTTC.

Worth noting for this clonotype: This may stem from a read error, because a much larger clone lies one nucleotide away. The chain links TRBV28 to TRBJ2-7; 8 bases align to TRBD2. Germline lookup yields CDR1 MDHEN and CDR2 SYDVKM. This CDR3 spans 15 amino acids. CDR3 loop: CASSLGSSGRYEQDF. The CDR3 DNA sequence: TGTGCCAGCAGTTTAGGGTCTAGCGGGCGCTACGAGCAGGACTTC. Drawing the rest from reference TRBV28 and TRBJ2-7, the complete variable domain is DVKVTQSSRYLVKRTGEKVFLECVQDMDHENMFWYRQDPGLGLRLIYFSYDVKMKEKGDIPEGYSVSREKKERFSLILESASTNQTSMYLCASSLGSSGRYEQDFGPGTRLTVT.

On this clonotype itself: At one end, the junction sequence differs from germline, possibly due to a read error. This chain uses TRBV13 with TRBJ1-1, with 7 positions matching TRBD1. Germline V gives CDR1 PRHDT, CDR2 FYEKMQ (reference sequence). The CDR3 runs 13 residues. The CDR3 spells CASSLGRGPEAFF. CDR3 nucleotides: TGTGCCAGCAGCCTAGGTAGGGGGCCGGAAGCTTTCTTT.

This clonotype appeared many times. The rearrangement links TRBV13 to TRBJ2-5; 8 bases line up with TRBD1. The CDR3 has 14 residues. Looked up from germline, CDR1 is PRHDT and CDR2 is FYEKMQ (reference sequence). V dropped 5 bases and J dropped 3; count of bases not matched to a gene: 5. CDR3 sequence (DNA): TGTGCCAGCAGCATCGGACAGGGCGAAGAGACCCAGTACTTC. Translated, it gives CASSIGQGEETQYF. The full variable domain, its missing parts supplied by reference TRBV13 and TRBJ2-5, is AAGVIQSPRHLIKEKRETATLKCYPIPRHDTVYWYQQGPGQDPQFLISFYEKMQSDKGSIPDRFSAQQFSDYHSELNMSSLELGDSALYFCASSIGQGEETQYFGPGTRLLVL.

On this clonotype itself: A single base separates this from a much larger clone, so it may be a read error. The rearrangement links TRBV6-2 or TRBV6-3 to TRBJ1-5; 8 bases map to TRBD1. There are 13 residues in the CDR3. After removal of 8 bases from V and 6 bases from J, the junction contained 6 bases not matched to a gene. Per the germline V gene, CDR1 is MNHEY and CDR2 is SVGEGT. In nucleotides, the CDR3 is TGTGCCAGCGCGGACAGGGCGATTCAGCCCCAGCATTTT. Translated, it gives CASADRAIQPQHF.

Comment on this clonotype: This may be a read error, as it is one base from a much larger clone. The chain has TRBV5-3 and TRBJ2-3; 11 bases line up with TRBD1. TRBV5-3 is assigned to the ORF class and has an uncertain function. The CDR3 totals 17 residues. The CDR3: CASSLILGQGAPDTQNF. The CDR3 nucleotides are TGTGCCAGCAGCTTGATACTTGGACAGGGGGCTCCAGATACGCAGAATTTT.

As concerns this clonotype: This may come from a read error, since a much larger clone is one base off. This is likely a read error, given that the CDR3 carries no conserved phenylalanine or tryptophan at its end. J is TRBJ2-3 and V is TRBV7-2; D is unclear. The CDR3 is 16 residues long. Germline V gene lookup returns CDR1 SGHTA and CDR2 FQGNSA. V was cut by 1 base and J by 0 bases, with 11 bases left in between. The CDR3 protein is CASSLGTRPSTDTQYI. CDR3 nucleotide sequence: TGTGCCAGCAGCTTAGGGACGCGACCTAGCACAGATACGCAGTATATT.

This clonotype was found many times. The CDR3 nucleotides read TGTGCCAGCAGCCCGAACGCCAATGAGCAGTTCTTC. Amino acid sequence: CASSPNANEQFF. The chain combines TRBV9 with TRBJ2-1; D gene uncertain. The CDR3 contains 12 residues. Germline CDR1 reads SGDLS; CDR2 reads YYNGEE. V was cut by 4 bases and J by 6 bases, with 8 bases left in between.

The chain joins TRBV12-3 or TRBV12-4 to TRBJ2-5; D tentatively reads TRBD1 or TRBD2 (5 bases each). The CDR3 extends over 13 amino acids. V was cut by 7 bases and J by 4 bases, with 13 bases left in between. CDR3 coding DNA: TGTGCCAGCACTCCTTCAGGGAGAGAGACCCAGTACTTC. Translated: CASTPSGRETQYF.

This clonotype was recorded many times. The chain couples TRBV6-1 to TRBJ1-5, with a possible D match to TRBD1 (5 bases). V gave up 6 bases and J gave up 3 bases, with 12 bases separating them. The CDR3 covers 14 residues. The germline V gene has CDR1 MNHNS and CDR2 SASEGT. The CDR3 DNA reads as TGTGCCAGCAGGTCCGGGACTTCCAATCAGCCCCAGCATTTT. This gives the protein CASRSGTSNQPQHF.

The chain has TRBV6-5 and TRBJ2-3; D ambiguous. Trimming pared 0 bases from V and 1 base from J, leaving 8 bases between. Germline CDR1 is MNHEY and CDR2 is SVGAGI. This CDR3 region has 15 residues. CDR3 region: CASSYSVPRTDTQYF. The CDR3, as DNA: TGTGCCAGCAGTTACTCAGTACCACGCACAGATACGCAGTATTTT.

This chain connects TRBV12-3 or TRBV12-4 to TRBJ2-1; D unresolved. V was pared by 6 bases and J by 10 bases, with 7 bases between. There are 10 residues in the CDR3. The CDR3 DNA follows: TGTGCCAGCAGCCCCCAGGAGCAGTTCTTC. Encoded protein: CASSPQEQFF.

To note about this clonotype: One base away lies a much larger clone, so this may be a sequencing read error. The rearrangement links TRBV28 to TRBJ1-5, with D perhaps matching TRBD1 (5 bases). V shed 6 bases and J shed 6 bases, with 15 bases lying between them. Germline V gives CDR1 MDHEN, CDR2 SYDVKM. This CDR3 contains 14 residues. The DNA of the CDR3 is TGTGCCAGCAGCACGGGACTGCTAAGTCAGCCCCAGCATTTT. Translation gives CASSTGLLSQPQHF.

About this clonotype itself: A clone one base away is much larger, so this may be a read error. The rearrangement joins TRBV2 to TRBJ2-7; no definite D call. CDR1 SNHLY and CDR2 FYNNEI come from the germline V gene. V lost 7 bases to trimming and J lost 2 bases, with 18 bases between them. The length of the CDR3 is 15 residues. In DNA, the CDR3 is TGTGCCAGCAATGCCTGGCCGGCGGAAGCCTACGAGCAGTACTTC. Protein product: CASNAWPAEAYEQYF.

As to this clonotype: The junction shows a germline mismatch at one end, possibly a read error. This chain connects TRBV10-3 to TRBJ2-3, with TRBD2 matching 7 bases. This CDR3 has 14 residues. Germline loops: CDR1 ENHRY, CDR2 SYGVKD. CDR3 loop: CAINQRDHTATQYF. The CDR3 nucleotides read TGTGCCATCAACCAGCGGGATCACACAGCTACGCAGTATTTT.

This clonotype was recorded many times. The CDR3 nucleotides read TGTGCCAGCAGCTTCGGAGGCACAGATACGCAGTATTTT. It encodes CASSFGGTDTQYF. The genes are TRBV7-3 and TRBJ2-3, with D unclear. V was cut by 3 bases and J by 1 base, with 5 bases left in between. The CDR3 totals 13 residues. The germline V gene has CDR1 SGHTA and CDR2 FQGTGA.